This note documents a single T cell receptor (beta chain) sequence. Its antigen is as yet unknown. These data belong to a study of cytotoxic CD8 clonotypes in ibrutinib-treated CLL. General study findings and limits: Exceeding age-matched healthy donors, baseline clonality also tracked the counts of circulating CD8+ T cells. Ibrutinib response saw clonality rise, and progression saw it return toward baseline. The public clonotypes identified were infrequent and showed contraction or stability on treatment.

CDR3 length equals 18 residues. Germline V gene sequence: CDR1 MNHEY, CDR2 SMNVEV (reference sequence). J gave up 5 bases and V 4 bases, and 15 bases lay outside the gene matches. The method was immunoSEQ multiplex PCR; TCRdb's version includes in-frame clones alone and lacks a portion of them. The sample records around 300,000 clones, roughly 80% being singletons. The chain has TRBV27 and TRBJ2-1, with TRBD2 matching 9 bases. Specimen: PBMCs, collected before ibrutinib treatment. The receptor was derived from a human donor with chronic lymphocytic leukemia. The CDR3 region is CASSSSRASGRQNNEQFF. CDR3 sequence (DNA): TGTGCCAGCAGTTCATCTCGAGCGAGCGGGAGGCAGAACAATGAGCAGTTCTTC.